Each of the 27 T cell receptor beta chains below was sequenced from the same sample in a study of blood T cell repertoires in COVID-19. The repertoire was sequenced with immunoSEQ multiplex PCR; TCRdb's copy has only in-frame clones and lacks some. Of hundreds of thousands of clones listed, nearly 90% are singletons. The sequenced sample was PBMCs or T cells enriched from blood (not recorded which). Receptors originate from a woman aged 18-29 years with acute COVID-19.

The chain carries TRBV1 and TRBJ1-6; the table's D gene call, TRBD1, was not cross checked with the DNA. TRBV1 corresponds to a pseudogene. The CDR3 covers 15 residues. CDR3 in DNA: TGCACCAGCAGCCAAGCAGGGGCCTTAAATTCACCCCTCCACTTT. Translating it yields CTSSQAGALNSPLHF.

This sequence joins TRBV4-1 and TRBJ2-5; TRBD2 might be the D (7 bases). V shed 0 bases and J shed 5 bases, with 16 bases lying between them. The CDR3 length is 16 residues. From germline, CDR1 is MGHRA and CDR2 YSYEKL. The CDR3 is CASSQEGRGSGETQYF. The CDR3 DNA reads as TGCGCCAGCAGCCAAGAGGGGAGGGGGAGTGGGGAGACCCAGTACTTC.

The V call is TRBV5-3, the J call TRBJ1-5; D remains unclear. TRBV5-3 is identified as an open reading frame with a role that is uncertain. The CDR3 covers 15 residues. V dropped 2 bases and J dropped 0 bases, with 9 bases sitting between them. The DNA for the CDR3 is TGTGCCAGAAGCTTTCCAGACTATAGCAATCAGCCCCAGCATTTT. Its protein is CARSFPDYSNQPQHF.

The chain employs TRBV30 and TRBJ1-2, with unresolved D. Looked up from germline, CDR1 is GTSNPN and CDR2 is SVGIG (reference sequence). CDR3 length: 13 amino acids. V lost 0 bases, J lost 2 bases, and 7 bases lay in between. The CDR3 bases are TGTGCCTGGAGTGTAACGGGAAACTATGGCTACACCTTC. Its protein is CAWSVTGNYGYTF.

The chain is built from TRBV27 and TRBJ1-6; D unresolved. The CDR3 spans 13 residues. V lost 0 bases and J lost 10, with 7 bases in between. In germline, CDR1 is MNHEY, CDR2 SMNVEV (reference sequence). The CDR3 region is CASSLSPSSPLHF. CDR3 bases: TGTGCCAGCAGTTTATCTCCCTCCTCACCCCTCCACTTT.

CDR3 in amino acids: CASSIQWTGSYEQYF. The DNA for the CDR3 is TGTGCCAGTAGTATACAGTGGACAGGGTCCTACGAGCAGTACTTC. The rearrangement links TRBV19 to TRBJ2-7, with 8 nucleotides matching TRBD1. Germline lookup yields CDR1 LNHDA and CDR2 SQIVND (reference sequence). This CDR3 has 15 residues. Trimming removed 2 bases from V and 1 base from J; junction bases left unmatched: 4.

This clone has just a few counts. This chain links TRBV6-1 with TRBJ1-1; 7 bases are shared with TRBD1. Per germline, CDR1 MNHNS and CDR2 SASEGT. The V segment lost 3 bases and the J segment 0 bases; nucleotides outside the gene matches: 4. This CDR3 region has 15 residues. CDR3 sequence reads: CASSDHRGLNTEAFF. The CDR3 bases are TGTGCCAGCAGTGACCACAGGGGACTGAACACTGAAGCTTTCTTT.

The V gene is TRBV3-1 (or the pseudogene TRBV3-2), the J gene TRBJ2-4; TRBD2 matches 10 bases. The CDR3 runs to 16 residues. Trimming removed 4 bases from V and 8 bases from J; junction bases left unmatched: 11. Germline V lookup: CDR1 LGHDT, CDR2 YNNKEL (reference sequence). Here the CDR3 DNA reads TGTGCCAGCAGCCCGTTAACTAGCGGGATGGGGGACATTCAGTACTTC. Its protein is CASSPLTSGMGDIQYF.

V usage is TRBV27 and J usage is TRBJ1-1; D is possibly TRBD1 (6 bases). Germline V CDR1 and CDR2: MNHEY, SMNVEV (reference sequence). V lost 1 base to trimming and J lost 6 bases, with 9 bases between them. The CDR3 spans 13 residues. CDR3 sequence: CASSLWEGAEAFF. CDR3 bases: TGTGCCAGCAGTTTATGGGAGGGGGCTGAAGCTTTCTTT.

The CDR3 bases are TGTGCCAGCAACCGAGGGACAGGGGGCAGTTGGGTTTATAATTCACCCCTCCACTTT. It specifies CASNRGTGGSWVYNSPLHF. The rearrangement joins TRBV2 to TRBJ1-6, with 12 bases lining up with TRBD1. Germline CDR1 and CDR2: SNHLY and FYNNEI. The CDR3 length is 19 residues. V shed 7 bases and J 4 bases; nucleotides not matched to a gene: 14.

In the case of this clone: Other nucleotide sequences from this sample produce the same CDR3. The chain links TRBV9 to TRBJ2-5, with 11 bases matching TRBD2. V lost 0 bases to trimming and J lost 2 bases; unmatched junction nucleotides: 6. The length of the CDR3 is 17 residues. CDR1 and CDR2 from the germline V gene are SGDLS and YYNGEE. The chain's CDR3 is CASSVGLAGGGQETQYF. The CDR3 DNA reads TGTGCCAGCAGCGTAGGATTAGCGGGAGGGGGGCAAGAGACCCAGTACTTC. The full variable domain, its missing parts supplied by reference TRBV9 and TRBJ2-5, is DSGVTQTPKHLITATGQRVTLRCSPRSGDLSVYWYQQSLDQGLQFLIQYYNGEERAKGNILERFSAQQFPDLHSELNLSSLELGDSALYFCASSVGLAGGGQETQYFGPGTRLLVL.

The gene calls are TRBV28 and TRBJ2-7; 8 bases agree with TRBD1. The CDR3 is 13 residues long. The germline CDR1 and CDR2 sequences are MDHEN and SYDVKM. V gave up 10 bases and J gave up 3 bases; unmatched junction bases: 8. In nucleotides, the CDR3 is TGTGCCACAACTCGGACAGGGAGCTACGAGCAGTACTTC. Its translation: CATTRTGSYEQYF.

The chain has TRBV12-3 or TRBV12-4 and TRBJ1-5; no clear D gene. CDR3 length: 13 amino acids. Trimming removed 1 base at V and 4 bases at J, with 5 bases between. The CDR3 DNA reads as TGTGCCAGCAGTTTAGGGACTAATCAGCCCCAGCATTTT. Protein sequence: CASSLGTNQPQHF.

The chain carries TRBV9 and TRBJ1-2; D unclear. The V end lost 0 bases, the J end lost 7 bases, and 4 bases lay between the germline ends. This CDR3 is 11 amino acids long. Germline-derived CDR1 and CDR2 are SGDLS and YYNGEE. Here the CDR3 reads CASSVGSGYTF. Here the CDR3 DNA reads TGTGCCAGCAGCGTAGGTAGTGGCTACACCTTC.

The V and J genes are TRBV5-1 and TRBJ1-5; D gene ambiguous. Germline V gene sequence: CDR1 SGHRS, CDR2 YFSETQ. This CDR3 is built from 14 residues. Trimming left V 0 bases short and J 3 bases short, with 7 bases between. This CDR3 is CASSLGDNNQPQHF. DNA for the CDR3: TGCGCCAGCAGCTTGGGAGATAACAATCAGCCCCAGCATTTT.

V and J are TRBV4-2 and TRBJ2-7; tentative D call: TRBD2 (5 bases). The ends were cut back, 5 bases at V and 4 bases at J, with 6 bases in the middle. This CDR3 is 11 amino acids long. Germline V CDR1 and CDR2: LGHNA, YNFKEQ. The DNA for the CDR3 is TGTGCCAGCAGCGAGGGTTACGAGCAGTACTTC. This translates into CASSEGYEQYF.

The chain uses TRBV19 and TRBJ2-2; 7 positions agree with TRBD2. Germline CDR1 reads LNHDA; CDR2 reads SQIVND (reference sequence). J lost 4 bases, V lost 2 bases, and 4 bases had no gene match. The CDR3 loop spans 15 amino acids. CDR3 region: CASSIRGRGTGELFF. The CDR3 bases are TGTGCCAGTAGTATAAGAGGGAGGGGCACCGGGGAGCTGTTTTTT.

The chain has TRBV11-3 and TRBJ1-2; possible D gene TRBD1, 6 bases. Per germline, CDR1 SGHNT and CDR2 YENEEA. Between the trimmed V and J ends, which lost 1 base and 1 base, there was a span of 16 bases. This CDR3 contains 17 residues. The CDR3 loop reads CASSLVIGRQVNYGYTF. The CDR3, as DNA: TGTGCCAGCAGCTTAGTTATAGGAAGACAGGTTAACTATGGCTACACCTTC.

The rearrangement links TRBV27 to TRBJ2-7; TRBD1 might be the D (5 bases). Germline V gives CDR1 MNHEY, CDR2 SMNVEV (reference sequence). This CDR3 comprises 13 residues. Trimming took 4 bases from V and 5 from J, leaving 12 bases between them. In DNA, the CDR3 is TGTGCCAGCAGTTCAGGGATGTTAGACGAGCAGTACTTC. Its translation: CASSSGMLDEQYF.

J is TRBJ1-1 and V is TRBV5-1; D is ambiguous. Per germline, CDR1 SGHRS and CDR2 YFSETQ. The CDR3 is made up of 12 amino acids. V lost 4 bases, J lost 4 bases, and 8 bases lay in between. The chain's CDR3 is CASSQSGTEAFF. In DNA, the CDR3 is TGCGCCAGCAGCCAAAGCGGCACTGAAGCTTTCTTT.

As regards this clone: Relative to the germline gene, one junction end is altered; a read error may explain this. The V gene is TRBV7-7, the J gene TRBJ2-5; 9 positions match TRBD2. Germline CDR1 SSHAT, CDR2 FNYEAQ (reference sequence). The CDR3 consists of 14 residues. The CDR3 here is CASSSTSGEETQYF. CDR3 nucleotide sequence: TGTGCTAGCAGCTCGACTAGCGGAGAAGAGACCCAGTACTTC.

The genes are TRBV27 and TRBJ1-6, with 11 bases lining up with TRBD1. Germline-derived CDR1 and CDR2 are MNHEY and SMNVEV (reference sequence). J lost 9 bases, V lost 6 bases, and 4 bases had no gene match. The CDR3 covers 14 residues. This CDR3 is CASREGTGGSPLHF. CDR3 nucleotides: TGTGCCAGCAGGGAGGGGACAGGGGGTTCACCCCTCCACTTT.

This chain joins TRBV7-2 and TRBJ1-5; perhaps TRBD1 as D (6 bases). This CDR3 has 14 amino acids. The germline gives CDR1 SGHTA, CDR2 FQGNSA. V lost 2 bases, J lost 5 bases, and 10 bases lay in between. CDR3 nucleotides: TGTGCCAGCAGCTTAACACAGGGAGATCAGCCCCAGCATTTT. Its translation: CASSLTQGDQPQHF.

This chain uses TRBV7-9 with TRBJ2-1, with a weak D call TRBD2 (6 bases). Deletions cut 4 bases from V and 7 bases from J, with 17 bases between. The germline CDR1 and CDR2 sequences are SEHNR and FQNEAQ (reference sequence). The CDR3 is made up of 15 amino acids. For the CDR3, the DNA is TGTGCCAGCAGCTCCGGGACTGGCGGGGTTAATGAGCAGTTCTTC. This encodes CASSSGTGGVNEQFF.

This rearrangement joins TRBV11-2 to TRBJ2-5; tentatively, D is TRBD1 (6 bases). This CDR3 contains 15 residues. Germline V gene sequence: CDR1 SGHAT, CDR2 FQNNGV. The ends were cut back, 1 base at V and 1 base at J, with 10 bases in the middle. The chain's CDR3 is CASSLVLDSQETQYF. The CDR3 DNA sequence: TGTGCCAGCAGCTTAGTTCTGGACAGCCAAGAGACCCAGTACTTC.

The V gene is TRBV7-2, the J gene TRBJ1-2, with TRBD1 as a possible D gene (6 bases). V was trimmed by 3 bases and J by 1 base, leaving 9 bases between them. The CDR3 spans 14 residues. The germline V gene has CDR1 SGHTA and CDR2 FQGNSA. The CDR3 spells CASSLDSHNYGYTF. CDR3 coding DNA: TGTGCCAGCAGCTTGGACAGCCATAACTATGGCTACACCTTC.

This chain connects TRBV19 to TRBJ2-5; D perhaps matches TRBD1 (6 bases). The germline CDR1 and CDR2 sequences are LNHDA and SQIVND (reference sequence). V shed 7 bases and J shed 2 bases, with 11 bases lying between them. There are 13 residues in the CDR3. CDR3 sequence (DNA): TGTGCCAGTATGGGACACCGTCAAGAGACCCAGTACTTC. Its protein product is CASMGHRQETQYF.